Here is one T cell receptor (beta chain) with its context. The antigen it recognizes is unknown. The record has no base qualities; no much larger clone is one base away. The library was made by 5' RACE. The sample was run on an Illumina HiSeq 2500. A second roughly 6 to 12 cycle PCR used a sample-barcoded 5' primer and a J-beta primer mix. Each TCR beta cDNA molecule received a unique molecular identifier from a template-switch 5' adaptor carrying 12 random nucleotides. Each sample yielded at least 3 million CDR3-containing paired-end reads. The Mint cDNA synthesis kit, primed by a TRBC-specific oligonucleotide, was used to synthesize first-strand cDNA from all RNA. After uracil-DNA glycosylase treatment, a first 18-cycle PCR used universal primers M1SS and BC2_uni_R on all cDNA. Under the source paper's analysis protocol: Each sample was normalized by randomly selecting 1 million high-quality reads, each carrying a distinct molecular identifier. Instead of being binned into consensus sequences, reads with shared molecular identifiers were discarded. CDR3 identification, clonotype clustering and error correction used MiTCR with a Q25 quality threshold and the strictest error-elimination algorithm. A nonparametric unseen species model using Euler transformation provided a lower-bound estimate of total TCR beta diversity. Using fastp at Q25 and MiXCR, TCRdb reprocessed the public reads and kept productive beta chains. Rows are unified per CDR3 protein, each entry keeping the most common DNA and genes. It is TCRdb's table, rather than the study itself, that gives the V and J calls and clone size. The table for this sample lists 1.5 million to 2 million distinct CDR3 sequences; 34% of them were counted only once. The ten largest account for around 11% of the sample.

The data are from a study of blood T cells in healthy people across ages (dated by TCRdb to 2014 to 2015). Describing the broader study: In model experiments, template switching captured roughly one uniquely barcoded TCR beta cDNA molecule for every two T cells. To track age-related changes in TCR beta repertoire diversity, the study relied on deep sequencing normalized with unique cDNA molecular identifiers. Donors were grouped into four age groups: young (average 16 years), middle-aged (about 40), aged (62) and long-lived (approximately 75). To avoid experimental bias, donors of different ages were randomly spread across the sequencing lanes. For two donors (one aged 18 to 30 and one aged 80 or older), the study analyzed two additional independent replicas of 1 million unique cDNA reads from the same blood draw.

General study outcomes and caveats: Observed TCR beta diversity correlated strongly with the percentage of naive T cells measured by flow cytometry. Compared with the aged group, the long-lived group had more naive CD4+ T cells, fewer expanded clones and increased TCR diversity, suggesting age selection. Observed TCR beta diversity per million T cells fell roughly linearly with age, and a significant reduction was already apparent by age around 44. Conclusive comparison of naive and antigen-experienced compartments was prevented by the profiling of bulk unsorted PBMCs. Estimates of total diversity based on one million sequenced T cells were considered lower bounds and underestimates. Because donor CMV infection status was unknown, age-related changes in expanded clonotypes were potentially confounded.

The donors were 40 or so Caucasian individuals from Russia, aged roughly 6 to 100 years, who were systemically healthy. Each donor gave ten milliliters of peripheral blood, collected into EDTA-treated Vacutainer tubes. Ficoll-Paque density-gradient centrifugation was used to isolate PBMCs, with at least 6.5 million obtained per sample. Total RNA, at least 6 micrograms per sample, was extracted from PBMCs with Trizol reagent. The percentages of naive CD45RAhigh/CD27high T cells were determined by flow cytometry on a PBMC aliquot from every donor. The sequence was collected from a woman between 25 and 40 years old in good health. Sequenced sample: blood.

The CDR3 region has the sequence CASSPLDLDLGEQFF. At the DNA level, the sequence is TGTGCCAGCAGCCCACTGGATCTAGATCTAGGTGAGCAGTTCTTC. The sequence links TRBV4-2 to TRBJ2-1, with no reliable assignment of the D segment. CDR1 LGHNA and CDR2 YNFKEQ were looked up in the germline V gene. V drops 4 bases and J drops 9 bases, leaving 19 bases in between. The CDR3 sequence holds 15 residues, the cysteine and phenylalanine included. This entry keeps only the CDR3 DNA: 45 bases, framed from base 1.